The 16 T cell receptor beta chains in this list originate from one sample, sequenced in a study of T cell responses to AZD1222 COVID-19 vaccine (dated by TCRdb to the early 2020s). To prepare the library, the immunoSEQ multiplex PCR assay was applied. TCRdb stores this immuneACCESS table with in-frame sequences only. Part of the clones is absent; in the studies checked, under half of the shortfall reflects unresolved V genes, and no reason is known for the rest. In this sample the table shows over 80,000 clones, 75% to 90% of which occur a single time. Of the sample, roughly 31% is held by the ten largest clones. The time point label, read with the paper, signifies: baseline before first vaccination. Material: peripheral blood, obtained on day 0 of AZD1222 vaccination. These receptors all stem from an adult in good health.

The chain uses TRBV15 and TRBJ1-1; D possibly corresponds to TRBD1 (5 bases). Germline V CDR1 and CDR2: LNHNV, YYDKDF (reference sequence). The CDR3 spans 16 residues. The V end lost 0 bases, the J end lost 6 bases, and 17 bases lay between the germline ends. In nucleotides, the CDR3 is TGTGCCACCAGCAGAGATAGGAGCAGGGCGGGTGCTGAAGCTTTCTTT. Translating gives CATSRDRSRAGAEAFF.

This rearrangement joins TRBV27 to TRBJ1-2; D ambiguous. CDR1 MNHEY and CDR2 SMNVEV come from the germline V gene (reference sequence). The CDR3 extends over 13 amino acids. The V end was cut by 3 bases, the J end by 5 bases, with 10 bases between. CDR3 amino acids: CASSLGAGYGYTF. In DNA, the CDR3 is TGTGCCAGCAGTTTGGGCGCGGGGTATGGCTACACCTTC.

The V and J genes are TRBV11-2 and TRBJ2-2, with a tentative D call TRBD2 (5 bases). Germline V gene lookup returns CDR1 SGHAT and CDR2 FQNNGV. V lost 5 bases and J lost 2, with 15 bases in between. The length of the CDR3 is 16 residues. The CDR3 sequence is CASSEDLSRNTGELFF. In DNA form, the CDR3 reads TGTGCCAGCAGCGAGGACTTGTCCCGTAACACCGGGGAGCTGTTTTTT.

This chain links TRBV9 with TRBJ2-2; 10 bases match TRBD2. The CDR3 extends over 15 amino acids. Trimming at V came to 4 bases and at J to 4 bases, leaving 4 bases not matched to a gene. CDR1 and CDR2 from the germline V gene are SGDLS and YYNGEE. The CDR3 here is CASSPSGSFTGELFF. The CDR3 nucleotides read TGTGCCAGCAGCCCTAGCGGGAGTTTCACCGGGGAGCTGTTTTTT.

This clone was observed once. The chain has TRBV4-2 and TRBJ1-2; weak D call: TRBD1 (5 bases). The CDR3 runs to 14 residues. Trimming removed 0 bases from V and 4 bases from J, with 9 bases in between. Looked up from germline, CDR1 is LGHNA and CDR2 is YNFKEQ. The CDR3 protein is CASSQESGVYGYTF. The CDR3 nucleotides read TGTGCCAGCAGCCAAGAATCGGGGGTCTATGGCTACACCTTC.

The CDR3 is CASSVVGQGSSGELFF. Written as DNA, the CDR3 is TGTGCCAGCAGCGTAGTGGGACAGGGGAGCTCCGGGGAGCTGTTTTTT. J is TRBJ2-2 and V is TRBV9, with TRBD1 matching 10 bases. CDR1 and CDR2 (germline): SGDLS, YYNGEE. Trimming at V came to 0 bases and at J to 6 bases, leaving 5 bases not matched to a gene. The CDR3 runs 16 residues.

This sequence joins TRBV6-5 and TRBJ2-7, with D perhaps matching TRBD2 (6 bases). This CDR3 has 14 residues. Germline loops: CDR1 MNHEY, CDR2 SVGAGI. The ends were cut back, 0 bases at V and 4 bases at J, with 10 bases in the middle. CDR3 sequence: CASSYSGGTYEQYF. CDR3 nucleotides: TGTGCCAGCAGTTACTCTGGCGGGACTTACGAGCAGTACTTC.

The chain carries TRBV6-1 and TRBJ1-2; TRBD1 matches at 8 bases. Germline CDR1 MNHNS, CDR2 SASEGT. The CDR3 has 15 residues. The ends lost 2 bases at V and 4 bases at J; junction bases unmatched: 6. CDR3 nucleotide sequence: TGTGCCAGCAGTGAATCAGGGGGCAGATTCTATGGCTACACCTTC. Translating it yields CASSESGGRFYGYTF.

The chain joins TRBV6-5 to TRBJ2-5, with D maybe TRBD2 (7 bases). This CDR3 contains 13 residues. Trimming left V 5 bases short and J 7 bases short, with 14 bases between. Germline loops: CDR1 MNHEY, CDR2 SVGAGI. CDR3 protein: CASSPLRGGTQYF. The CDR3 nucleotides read TGTGCCAGCAGTCCCCTTAGGGGGGGGACCCAGTACTTC.

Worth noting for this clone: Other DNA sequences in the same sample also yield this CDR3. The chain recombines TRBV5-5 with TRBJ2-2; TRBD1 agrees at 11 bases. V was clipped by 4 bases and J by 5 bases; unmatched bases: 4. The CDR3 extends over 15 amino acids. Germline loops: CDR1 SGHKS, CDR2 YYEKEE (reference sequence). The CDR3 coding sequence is TGTGCCAGCAGCCCGGGACAGGGGGATACCGGGGAGCTGTTTTTT. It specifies CASSPGQGDTGELFF.

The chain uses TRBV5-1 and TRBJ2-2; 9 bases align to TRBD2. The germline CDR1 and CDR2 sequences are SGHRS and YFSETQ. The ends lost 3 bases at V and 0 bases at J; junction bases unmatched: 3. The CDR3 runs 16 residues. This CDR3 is CASSYLAGPNTGELFF. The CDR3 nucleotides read TGCGCCAGCAGCTACCTAGCGGGACCGAACACCGGGGAGCTGTTTTTT.

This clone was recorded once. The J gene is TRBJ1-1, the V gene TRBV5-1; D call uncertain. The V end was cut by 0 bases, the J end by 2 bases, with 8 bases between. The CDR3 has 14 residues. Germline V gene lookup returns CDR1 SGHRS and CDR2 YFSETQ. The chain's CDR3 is CASSLAVGNTEAFF. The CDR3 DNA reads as TGCGCCAGCAGCTTGGCCGTGGGTAACACTGAAGCTTTCTTT.

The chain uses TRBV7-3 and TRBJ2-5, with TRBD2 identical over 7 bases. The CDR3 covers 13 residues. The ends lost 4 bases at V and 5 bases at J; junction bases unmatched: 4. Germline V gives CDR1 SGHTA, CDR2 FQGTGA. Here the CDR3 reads CASSSWGGETQYF. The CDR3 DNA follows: TGTGCCAGCAGCTCCTGGGGAGGGGAGACCCAGTACTTC. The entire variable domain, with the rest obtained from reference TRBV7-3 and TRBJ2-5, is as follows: GAGVSQTPSNKVTEKGKYVELRCDPISGHTALYWYRQSLGQGPEFLIYFQGTGAADDSGLPNDRFFAVRPEGSVSTLKIQRTERGDSAVYLCASSSWGGETQYFGPGTRLLVL.

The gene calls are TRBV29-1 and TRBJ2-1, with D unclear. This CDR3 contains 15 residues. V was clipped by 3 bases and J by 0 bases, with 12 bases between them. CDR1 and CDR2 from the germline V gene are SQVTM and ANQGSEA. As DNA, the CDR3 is TGCAGCGTTGACCAGGACGGCGGCTCCTACAATGAGCAGTTCTTC. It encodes CSVDQDGGSYNEQFF.

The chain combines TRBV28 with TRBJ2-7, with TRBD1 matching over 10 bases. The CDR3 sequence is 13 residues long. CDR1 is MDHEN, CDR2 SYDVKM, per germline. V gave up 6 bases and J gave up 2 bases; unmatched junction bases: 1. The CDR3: CASRGQGTYEQYF. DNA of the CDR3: TGTGCCAGCAGGGGACAGGGGACCTACGAGCAGTACTTC.

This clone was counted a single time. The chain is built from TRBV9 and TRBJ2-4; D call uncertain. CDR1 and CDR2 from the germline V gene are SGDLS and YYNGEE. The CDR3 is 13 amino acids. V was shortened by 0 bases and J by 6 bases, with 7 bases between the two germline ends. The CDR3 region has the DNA TGTGCCAGCAGCGTAGATTCATTAAACATTCAGTACTTC. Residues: CASSVDSLNIQYF.